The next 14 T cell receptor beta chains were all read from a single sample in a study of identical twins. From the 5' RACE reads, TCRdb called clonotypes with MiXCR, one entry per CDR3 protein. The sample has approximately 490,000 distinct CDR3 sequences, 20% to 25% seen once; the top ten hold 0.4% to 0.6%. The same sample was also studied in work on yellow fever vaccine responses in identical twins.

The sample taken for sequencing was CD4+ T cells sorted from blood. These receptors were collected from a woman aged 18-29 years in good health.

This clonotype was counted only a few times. CDR3 region: CATVEEGVLTYEQYF. CDR3 nucleotides: TGTGCCACCGTAGAAGAGGGGGTGCTCACCTACGAGCAGTACTTC. The J gene is TRBJ2-7, the V gene TRBV10-3; possible D gene TRBD1, 6 bases. The CDR3 is 15 amino acids. V shed 10 bases and J shed 2 bases, with 21 bases lying between them. The germline V gene has CDR1 ENHRY and CDR2 SYGVKD.

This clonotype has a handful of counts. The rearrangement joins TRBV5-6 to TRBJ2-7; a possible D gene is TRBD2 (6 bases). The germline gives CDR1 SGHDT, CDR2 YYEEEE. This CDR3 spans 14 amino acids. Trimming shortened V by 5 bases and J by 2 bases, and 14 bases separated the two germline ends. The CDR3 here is CASRGGTPPYEQYF. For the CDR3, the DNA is TGTGCCAGCAGGGGAGGAACCCCCCCCTACGAGCAGTACTTC.

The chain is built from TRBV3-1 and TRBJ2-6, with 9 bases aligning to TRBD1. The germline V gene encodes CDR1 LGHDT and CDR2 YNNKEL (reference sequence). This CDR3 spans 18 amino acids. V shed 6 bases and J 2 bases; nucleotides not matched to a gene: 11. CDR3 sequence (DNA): TGTGCCAGCAGACCCCCGGACAGGGGTCGAACTGGGGCCAACGTCCTGACTTTC. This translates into CASRPPDRGRTGANVLTF.

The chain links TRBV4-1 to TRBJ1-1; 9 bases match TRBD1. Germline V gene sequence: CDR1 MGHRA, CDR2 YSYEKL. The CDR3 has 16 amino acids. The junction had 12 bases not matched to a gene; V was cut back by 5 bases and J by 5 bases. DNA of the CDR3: TGCGCCAGCAGCGCGCCTCGCCGGGACAGGGTGACTGAAGCTTTCTTT. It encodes CASSAPRRDRVTEAFF.

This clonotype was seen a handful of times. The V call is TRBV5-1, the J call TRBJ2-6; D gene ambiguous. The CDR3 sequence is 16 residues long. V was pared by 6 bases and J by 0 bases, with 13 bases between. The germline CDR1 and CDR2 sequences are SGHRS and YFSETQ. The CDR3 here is CASNLADLSGANVLTF. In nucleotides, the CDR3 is TGCGCCAGCAATTTGGCAGACCTCTCTGGGGCCAACGTCCTGACTTTC.

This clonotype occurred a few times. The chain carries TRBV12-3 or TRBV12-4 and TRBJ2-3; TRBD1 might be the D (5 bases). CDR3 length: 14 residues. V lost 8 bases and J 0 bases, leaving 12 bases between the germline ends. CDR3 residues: CASVTGLSTDTQYF. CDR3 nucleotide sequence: TGTGCCAGCGTAACAGGCCTCAGCACAGATACGCAGTATTTT.

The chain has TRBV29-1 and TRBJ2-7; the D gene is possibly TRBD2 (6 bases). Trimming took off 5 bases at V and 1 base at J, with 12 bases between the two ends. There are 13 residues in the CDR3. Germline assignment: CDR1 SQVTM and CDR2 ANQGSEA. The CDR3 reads CSVSAGSSYEQYF. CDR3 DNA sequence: TGCAGCGTTTCGGCGGGAAGTTCCTACGAGCAGTACTTC.

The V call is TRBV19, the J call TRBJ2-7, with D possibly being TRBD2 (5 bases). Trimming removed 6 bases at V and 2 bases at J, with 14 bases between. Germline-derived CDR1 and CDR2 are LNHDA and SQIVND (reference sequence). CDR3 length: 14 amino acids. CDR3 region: CASRRTGNPYEQYF. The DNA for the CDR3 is TGTGCCAGTAGGAGGACGGGGAATCCCTACGAGCAGTACTTC.

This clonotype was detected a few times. The CDR3 DNA is TGCGCCAGCAGCCAAGGCTCAGAGGCCCTGACCGGGGAGCTGTTTTTT. Translating it yields CASSQGSEALTGELFF. The chain combines TRBV4-1 with TRBJ2-2; no clear D. V gave up 1 base and J gave up 5 bases, with 14 bases separating them. This CDR3 has 16 amino acids. Germline CDR1 and CDR2: MGHRA and YSYEKL.

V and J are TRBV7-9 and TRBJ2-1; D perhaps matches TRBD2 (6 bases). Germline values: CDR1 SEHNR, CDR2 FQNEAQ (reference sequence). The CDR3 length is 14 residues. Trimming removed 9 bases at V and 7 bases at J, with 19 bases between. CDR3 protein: CASPRGADFNEQFF. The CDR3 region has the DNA TGTGCCAGTCCGCGGGGAGCTGATTTTAATGAGCAGTTCTTC.

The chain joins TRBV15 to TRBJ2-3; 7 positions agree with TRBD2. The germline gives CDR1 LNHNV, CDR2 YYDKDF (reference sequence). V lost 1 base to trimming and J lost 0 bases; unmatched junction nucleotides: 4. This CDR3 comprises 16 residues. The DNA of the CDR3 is TGTGCCACCAGCAGAGTCAGCGGGGCTAGCACAGATACGCAGTATTTT. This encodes CATSRVSGASTDTQYF.

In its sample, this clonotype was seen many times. In DNA, the CDR3 is TGCGCCAGCAGCTCACCGGGACAGGCCAATTCACCCCTCCACTTT. Translation: CASSSPGQANSPLHF. The gene calls are TRBV5-1 and TRBJ1-6; 8 bases line up with TRBD1. This CDR3 contains 15 residues. CDR1 is SGHRS, CDR2 YFSETQ, per germline. With 3 bases clipped from V and 7 bases from J, the junction kept 6 bases outside the gene matches.

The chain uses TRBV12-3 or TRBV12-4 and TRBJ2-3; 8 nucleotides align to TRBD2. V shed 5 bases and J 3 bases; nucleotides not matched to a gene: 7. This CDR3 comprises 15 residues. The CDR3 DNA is TGTGCCAGCAGTAAACGTGGCGGGGGGACAGATACGCAGTATTTT. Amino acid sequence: CASSKRGGGTDTQYF.

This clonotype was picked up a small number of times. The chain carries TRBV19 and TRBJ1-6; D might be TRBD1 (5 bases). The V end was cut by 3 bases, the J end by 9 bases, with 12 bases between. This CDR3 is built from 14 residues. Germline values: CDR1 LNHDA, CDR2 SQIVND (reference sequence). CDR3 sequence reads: CASSMTRVASPLHF. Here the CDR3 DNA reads TGTGCCAGTAGTATGACCAGGGTTGCTTCACCCCTCCACTTT.